These 6 T cell receptor beta chains came from one sample sequenced in a study of T-cell memory formation after mild COVID-19. From the 5' RACE reads, TCRdb called clonotypes with MiXCR, one entry per CDR3 protein. The sample holds tens of thousands of distinct CDR3 sequences, more than 10% seen once. Sequenced sample: PBMCs or a T cell subset sorted from them (not recorded which). The receptors come from an adult woman who had mild COVID-19 (a few samples of this study predate the infection). Cell type and time point are not known.

The sample holds many counts of this clonotype. J is TRBJ2-7 and V is TRBV14; maybe TRBD1 (6 bases). This CDR3 contains 14 residues. CDR1 and CDR2 from the germline V gene are SGHDN and FVKESK. Deletions cut 2 bases from V and 3 bases from J, with 11 bases between. The CDR3 here is CASSQQTRGYEQYF. The CDR3 DNA is TGTGCCAGCAGCCAACAAACCAGGGGCTACGAGCAGTACTTC.

This clonotype was recorded many times. The V and J genes are TRBV2 and TRBJ2-5; the D is unclear. This CDR3 has 11 amino acids. Germline CDR1 and CDR2: SNHLY and FYNNEI. Trimming stripped 4 bases from V and 5 bases from J, with 5 bases between. CDR3 DNA sequence: TGTGCCAGCAGTGGGAGCGAGACCCAGTACTTC. Its protein is CASSGSETQYF.

By sample share, this clonotype is medium-sized. The J gene is TRBJ1-1, the V gene TRBV29-1, with unresolved D. V was pared by 4 bases and J by 5 bases, with 14 bases between. The CDR3 loop spans 13 amino acids. Per germline, CDR1 SQVTM and CDR2 ANQGSEA. The CDR3 DNA reads TGCAGCGTTGGGGAGGCCACGGGGACTGAAGCTTTCTTT. This translates into CSVGEATGTEAFF.

This clonotype has ten or more counts. This chain links TRBV29-1 with TRBJ1-1; tentative D call: TRBD1 (6 bases). V lost 5 bases to trimming and J lost 3 bases, with 10 bases between them. Germline V gene sequence: CDR1 SQVTM, CDR2 ANQGSEA. The CDR3 contains 12 residues. The CDR3 DNA is TGCAGCGTTAGGGACACCTACACTGAAGCTTTCTTT. This encodes CSVRDTYTEAFF.

This clonotype came up many times. The CDR3 region is CAISNRGGTGYTF. The CDR3 DNA sequence: TGTGCCATCAGTAACAGGGGCGGAACGGGCTACACCTTC. This rearrangement joins TRBV10-3 to TRBJ1-2, with TRBD1 identical over 7 bases. Losses at the gene ends were 5 bases for V and 8 bases for J; bases not matched to a gene: 8. The CDR3 runs 13 residues. The germline V gene has CDR1 ENHRY and CDR2 SYGVKD.

This clonotype was picked up many times. The chain has TRBV18 and TRBJ2-1; D unclear. V was pared by 0 bases and J by 9 bases, with 9 bases between. Per germline, CDR1 KGHSH and CDR2 LQKENI. This CDR3 is built from 13 residues. The CDR3 coding sequence is TGTGCCAGCTCACCACCACAAAAGAGTGAGCAGTTCTTC. This gives the protein CASSPPQKSEQFF.